A selection of T cell receptor beta chains follows, all from one sample in a study of T cells in Graves' hyperthyroidism and ophthalmopathy. MiXCR, applied by TCRdb to the multiplex PCR reads, yields one record per CDR3 protein. This table has some 650,000 distinct CDR3 sequences, more than 15% appearing once. Specimen: blood. These receptor sequences come from a woman between 40 and 55 years old with Graves' ophthalmopathy. CDR3s include the opening cysteine and the closing phenylalanine or tryptophan. Fields, in order: J gene, clone size, V gene, D gene, CDR3 DNA, CDR3 protein. D genes are given only for firm matches. Part of the rows lack a size; the others show once, few, many or a class for expanded clones.

J gene: TRBJ2-7; clone size: few; V gene: TRBV18; D gene: TRBD2; CDR3 DNA: TGTGCCAGCTCACCCCAAACCGGGACTAGCGAAAACGAGCAGTACTTC; CDR3 protein: CASSPQTGTSENEQYF
J gene: TRBJ2-5; clone size: many; V gene: TRBV2; D gene: TRBD2; CDR3 DNA: TGTGCCAGCAGTGAGGGACTACCACCGGAGACCCAGTACTTC; CDR3 protein: CASSEGLPPETQYF
J gene: TRBJ2-7; clone size: many; V gene: TRBV12-3/TRBV12-4; D gene: TRBD2; CDR3 DNA: TGTGCCAGCAGTTTTCGGGCTAGCGGGAGCTACGAGCAGTACTTC; CDR3 protein: CASSFRASGSYEQYF
J gene: TRBJ2-7; clone size: many; V gene: TRBV3-1; D gene: -; CDR3 DNA: TGTGCCAGCAGCCAACAGGGTGCCGACTACGAGCAGTACTTC; CDR3 protein: CASSQQGADYEQYF
J gene: TRBJ1-1; clone size: -; V gene: TRBV7-8; D gene: -; CDR3 DNA: TGTGCCAGCAGCTTAGGTACAGCTGAAATTGAAGCTTTCTTT; CDR3 protein: CASSLGTAEIEAFF
J gene: TRBJ1-3; clone size: -; V gene: TRBV5-4; D gene: -; CDR3 DNA: TGTGCCAGCAGCTTGGAAGTTACAGACACCATATATTTT; CDR3 protein: CASSLEVTDTIYF
J gene: TRBJ2-7; clone size: -; V gene: TRBV4-1; D gene: -; CDR3 DNA: TGCGCCAGCAGCCGCCCAGGACAGAGCAACGAGCAGTACTTC; CDR3 protein: CASSRPGQSNEQYF
J gene: TRBJ2-3; clone size: few; V gene: TRBV12-3/TRBV12-4; D gene: TRBD1; CDR3 DNA: TGTGCCAGCAGTTGGGGGACAGAGAGCACAGATACGCAGTATTTT; CDR3 protein: CASSWGTESTDTQYF
J gene: TRBJ1-2; clone size: many; V gene: TRBV12-3/TRBV12-4; D gene: TRBD1; CDR3 DNA: TGTGCCAGCAGTCCCTCGGACAGGGATGGCTACACCTTC; CDR3 protein: CASSPSDRDGYTF
J gene: TRBJ2-1; clone size: few; V gene: TRBV12-3/TRBV12-4; D gene: TRBD2; CDR3 DNA: TGTGCCAGCAGTTTTTCGACTAGCGGGGGGGCCGTTGAGCAGTTCTTC; CDR3 protein: CASSFSTSGGAVEQFF
J gene: TRBJ2-4; clone size: many; V gene: TRBV28; D gene: -; CDR3 DNA: TGTGCCAGCAGTTCCCCCACACTAAAGGGGATTCAGTACTTC; CDR3 protein: CASSSPTLKGIQYF
J gene: TRBJ2-1; clone size: -; V gene: TRBV27; D gene: -; CDR3 DNA: TGTGCCAGCAGTTTTTTTGCAGGTACTTACAATGAGCAGTTCTTC; CDR3 protein: CASSFFAGTYNEQFF
J gene: TRBJ2-7; clone size: many; V gene: TRBV28; D gene: -; CDR3 DNA: TGTGCCAGCAACTCCGGGACTTCCTACGAGCAGTACTTC; CDR3 protein: CASNSGTSYEQYF
J gene: TRBJ2-1; clone size: few; V gene: TRBV10-1; D gene: -; CDR3 DNA: TGCGCCAGCAGTGAAAAGGGTTTTCCTTGGAATGAGCAGTTCTTC; CDR3 protein: CASSEKGFPWNEQFF
J gene: TRBJ2-3; clone size: -; V gene: TRBV12-3/TRBV12-4; D gene: -; CDR3 DNA: TGTGCCAGCAGTTTATGGCAAAGGGGGGGAGATACGCAGTATTTT; CDR3 protein: CASSLWQRGGDTQYF
J gene: TRBJ2-1; clone size: -; V gene: TRBV9; D gene: TRBD1; CDR3 DNA: TGTGCCAGCAGCGTGGGGACAGGTTCATCATTTGAGCAGTTCTTC; CDR3 protein: CASSVGTGSSFEQFF
J gene: TRBJ1-1; clone size: -; V gene: TRBV19; D gene: TRBD1; CDR3 DNA: TGTGCCAGTAGGCGGGACAGGGGGGAATGGATGAACACTGAAGCTTTCTTT; CDR3 protein: CASRRDRGEWMNTEAFF
J gene: TRBJ1-1; clone size: many; V gene: TRBV7-9; D gene: -; CDR3 DNA: TGTGCCAGCAGCTTAGACTTTGGGGCTGGAGCTTTCTTT; CDR3 protein: CASSLDFGAGAFF
J gene: TRBJ1-2; clone size: few; V gene: TRBV29-1; D gene: -; CDR3 DNA: TGCAGCGTTGCCTCTCTCGTCGGCGACTATGGCTACACCTTC; CDR3 protein: CSVASLVGDYGYTF
J gene: TRBJ2-5; clone size: -; V gene: TRBV20-1; D gene: TRBD2; CDR3 DNA: TGCAGTTACATAGCGGGGGACCAAGAGACCCAGTACTTC; CDR3 protein: CSYIAGDQETQYF
J gene: TRBJ2-5; clone size: -; V gene: TRBV10-3; D gene: TRBD2; CDR3 DNA: TGTGCCATCAGTACGACTAGCGGGAGATCGGGATTGCCACAAGAGACCCAGTACTTC; CDR3 protein: CAISTTSGRSGLPQETQYF
J gene: TRBJ2-2; clone size: few; V gene: TRBV9; D gene: TRBD2; CDR3 DNA: TGTGCCAGCAGCGTGACTAGCGGGATGGACGGGGAGCTGTTTTTT; CDR3 protein: CASSVTSGMDGELFF
J gene: TRBJ1-1; clone size: few; V gene: TRBV9; D gene: -; CDR3 DNA: TGTGCCAGCAGCCTCTTGGGGGCTTCTGACACTGAAGCTTTCTTT; CDR3 protein: CASSLLGASDTEAFF
J gene: TRBJ1-5; clone size: -; V gene: TRBV5-6; D gene: TRBD1; CDR3 DNA: TGTGCCAGCAGCTCTGGGGGGACAGGGGGCTTTATTTATAGCAATCAGCCCCAGCATTTT; CDR3 protein: CASSSGGTGGFIYSNQPQHF
J gene: TRBJ1-2; clone size: few; V gene: TRBV27; D gene: TRBD1; CDR3 DNA: TGTGCCAGCAGCCCCACCCGACAGGGGGGTGGCTACACCTTC; CDR3 protein: CASSPTRQGGGYTF
J gene: TRBJ2-7; clone size: many; V gene: TRBV6-1; D gene: TRBD1; CDR3 DNA: TGTGCCAGCTGGGACAGGGGTTACGAGCAGTACTTC; CDR3 protein: CASWDRGYEQYF
J gene: TRBJ2-2; clone size: -; V gene: TRBV19; D gene: -; CDR3 DNA: TGTGCCAGTAGTACTCGACAGAACACCGGGGAGCTGTTTTTT; CDR3 protein: CASSTRQNTGELFF
J gene: TRBJ2-1; clone size: few; V gene: TRBV6-1; D gene: TRBD1; CDR3 DNA: TGTGCCAGCAATCCGGGACAGACTTACAATGAGCAGTTCTTC; CDR3 protein: CASNPGQTYNEQFF
J gene: TRBJ2-7; clone size: -; V gene: TRBV27; D gene: TRBD2; CDR3 DNA: TGTGCCAGCAGTTCTCGGGGGAGGGCCTACGAGCAGTACTTC; CDR3 protein: CASSSRGRAYEQYF
J gene: TRBJ1-2; clone size: -; V gene: TRBV25-1; D gene: TRBD1; CDR3 DNA: TGTGCCAGCAGTTCACCCGGGACAGGGACGATAGGCTACACCTTC; CDR3 protein: CASSSPGTGTIGYTF
J gene: TRBJ2-2; clone size: many; V gene: TRBV30; D gene: -; CDR3 DNA: TGTGCCTGGAGGGCTCGGGTCTTTAACACCGGGGAGCTGTTTTTT; CDR3 protein: CAWRARVFNTGELFF
J gene: TRBJ2-2; clone size: -; V gene: TRBV24-1; D gene: -; CDR3 DNA: TGTGCCACCGGGCAGGGAAACACCGGGGAGCTGTTTTTT; CDR3 protein: CATGQGNTGELFF
J gene: TRBJ1-5; clone size: -; V gene: TRBV19; D gene: -; CDR3 DNA: TGTGCCAGTAGTATGCGGGACAGCAATCAGCCCCAGCATTTT; CDR3 protein: CASSMRDSNQPQHF
J gene: TRBJ1-3; clone size: few; V gene: TRBV5-6; D gene: -; CDR3 DNA: TGTGCCAGCGGCTACCGGACAGAAGGAAACACCATATATTTT; CDR3 protein: CASGYRTEGNTIYF
J gene: TRBJ1-4; clone size: many; V gene: TRBV30; D gene: TRBD1; CDR3 DNA: TGTGCCTGGAGTGTACAGGGGAACCATGAAAAACTGTTTTTT; CDR3 protein: CAWSVQGNHEKLFF
J gene: TRBJ1-5; clone size: few; V gene: TRBV4-1; D gene: -; CDR3 DNA: TGCGCCAGCAGCCAAGGTTTCGTGCAGAGCAATCAGCCCCAGCATTTT; CDR3 protein: CASSQGFVQSNQPQHF
J gene: TRBJ2-2; clone size: many; V gene: TRBV20-1; D gene: -; CDR3 DNA: TGCAGTGCTAGAGACCCCGTCGTGGCCGGGGAGCTGTTTTTT; CDR3 protein: CSARDPVVAGELFF
J gene: TRBJ2-7; clone size: -; V gene: TRBV5-1; D gene: TRBD2; CDR3 DNA: TGCGCCAGCAGCGCAAGGACTAGCGCTTTATCCTACGAGCAGTACTTC; CDR3 protein: CASSARTSALSYEQYF
J gene: TRBJ1-1; clone size: -; V gene: TRBV29-1; D gene: -; CDR3 DNA: TGCAGCGTTGTGGGGCGCAAACAGGGTCAGAACACTGAAGCTTTCTTT; CDR3 protein: CSVVGRKQGQNTEAFF
J gene: TRBJ2-7; clone size: many; V gene: TRBV20-1; D gene: TRBD1; CDR3 DNA: TGCAGTGCTAGGAGAGGCGGGGGACAGGGGGCTCACGAGCAGTACTTC; CDR3 protein: CSARRGGGQGAHEQYF